The 20 T cell receptor beta chains reported below all come from one sample, sequenced in a study of cytomegalovirus exposure and HLA in healthy donors. The method was immunoSEQ multiplex PCR; TCRdb's version includes in-frame clones alone and lacks a portion of them. Counted here are some 150,000 clones, about 88% occurring once; the ten biggest clones make up approximately 10%. Sequenced material: PBMCs. These TCRs come from a woman aged 18-29 years in good health and CMV-seropositive.

J is TRBJ2-3 and V is TRBV4-2, with 9 bases aligning to TRBD1. The junction had 1 base not matched to a gene; V was cut back by 0 bases and J by 3 bases. CDR3 size: 15 residues. The germline CDR1 and CDR2 sequences are LGHNA and YNFKEQ. CDR3 protein: CASSQEGTGTDTQYF. CDR3 DNA sequence: TGTGCCAGCAGCCAAGAAGGGACAGGGACAGATACGCAGTATTTT.

This clone appeared a few times. The chain couples TRBV7-9 to TRBJ1-2, with 7 bases lining up with TRBD1. The J segment lost 4 bases and the V segment lost 4 bases, leaving 6 bases of the junction unmatched. The CDR3 has 14 residues. Germline lookup yields CDR1 SEHNR and CDR2 FQNEAQ (reference sequence). The DNA of the CDR3 is TGTGCCAGCAGCTCAAGACAGGGATCCTATGGCTACACCTTC. As protein: CASSSRQGSYGYTF.

The V and J genes are TRBV2 and TRBJ1-5; D unresolved. The V end was cut by 0 bases, the J end by 0 bases, with 3 bases between. CDR3 length: 14 residues. The germline CDR1 and CDR2 sequences are SNHLY and FYNNEI. The CDR3 sequence: CASSEAYSNQPQHF. CDR3 nucleotide sequence: TGTGCCAGCAGTGAAGCTTATAGCAATCAGCCCCAGCATTTT.

V and J are TRBV7-8 and TRBJ1-1, with 8 bases matching TRBD1. V shed 4 bases, J shed 4 bases, and the junction held 11 bases outside the gene matches. Germline V gives CDR1 SGHVS, CDR2 FQNEAQ. This CDR3 is built from 16 residues. The CDR3 DNA is TGTGCCAGCAGCTCCCGGACAGGGAAGGGGGGCACTGAAGCTTTCTTT. This gives the protein CASSSRTGKGGTEAFF.

J is TRBJ1-1 and V is TRBV5-1; D is ambiguous. CDR3 length: 14 residues. The V end was cut by 4 bases, the J end by 6 bases, with 16 bases between. The germline V gene has CDR1 SGHRS and CDR2 YFSETQ. In DNA, the CDR3 is TGCGCCAGCAGCCGTAGCGGGGATTCCGCTGAAGCTTTCTTT. Amino acids: CASSRSGDSAEAFF.

The gene calls are TRBV10-3 and TRBJ2-2, with 9 nucleotides matching TRBD1. Looked up from germline, CDR1 is ENHRY and CDR2 is SYGVKD. With V trimmed by 9 bases and J by 3 bases, 5 bases remained unmatched. CDR3 length: 14 amino acids. The CDR3 sequence is CAIRQGVDTGELFF. In DNA, the CDR3 is TGTGCCATTAGACAGGGGGTGGACACCGGGGAGCTGTTTTTT.

This chain links TRBV7-9 with TRBJ2-2; a possible D gene is TRBD1 (6 bases). CDR1 and CDR2 from the germline V gene are SEHNR and FQNEAQ (reference sequence). V lost 4 bases and J lost 2, with 11 bases in between. CDR3 length: 15 amino acids. Here the CDR3 DNA reads TGTGCCAGCAGCTCCGGGACACCCAACACCGGGGAGCTGTTTTTT. Translating it yields CASSSGTPNTGELFF.

The chain employs TRBV2 and TRBJ1-1, with 8 nucleotides matching TRBD1. From germline, CDR1 is SNHLY and CDR2 FYNNEI. The CDR3 covers 15 residues. J gave up 4 bases and V 8 bases, and 12 bases lay outside the gene matches. This CDR3 reads CASRIQGAPGTEAFF. CDR3 in DNA: TGTGCCAGCCGGATCCAGGGGGCGCCGGGCACTGAAGCTTTCTTT.

The J gene is TRBJ2-5, the V gene TRBV10-1; 13 nucleotides agree with TRBD2. V shed 6 bases, J shed 7 bases, and the junction held 14 bases outside the gene matches. The CDR3 sequence is 17 residues long. Germline CDR1 WNHNN, CDR2 SYGVQD (reference sequence). CDR3 bases: TGCGCCAGCAGCGACGGACTAGCGGGGGCCCGCGCCGGGACCCAGTACTTC. Encoded protein: CASSDGLAGARAGTQYF.

The chain recombines TRBV9 with TRBJ1-1; 9 bases align to TRBD1. Per germline, CDR1 SGDLS and CDR2 YYNGEE. V lost 3 bases to trimming and J lost 5 bases; unmatched junction nucleotides: 8. There are 15 residues in the CDR3. CDR3 in amino acids: CASSARDRAGTEAFF. In DNA form, the CDR3 reads TGTGCCAGCAGCGCCCGGGACAGGGCGGGGACTGAAGCTTTCTTT.

V is TRBV19 and J is TRBJ2-3, with 10 bases identical to TRBD1. Trimming at V came to 10 bases and at J to 2 bases, leaving 6 bases not matched to a gene. Looked up from germline, CDR1 is LNHDA and CDR2 is SQIVND (reference sequence). This CDR3 comprises 14 residues. CDR3 DNA: TGTGCCACACGGGACAGGGGAACCACAGATACGCAGTATTTT. The encoded protein is CATRDRGTTDTQYF.

V and J are TRBV18 and TRBJ2-5; D perhaps matches TRBD1 (7 bases). With 8 bases removed from V and 2 bases from J, the gap between germline ends came to 15 bases. The germline V gene encodes CDR1 KGHSH and CDR2 LQKENI. This CDR3 comprises 14 residues. Here the CDR3 reads CASQLQGGQETQYF. Here the CDR3 DNA reads TGTGCCAGCCAACTCCAGGGGGGACAAGAGACCCAGTACTTC.

The gene calls are TRBV30 and TRBJ2-1; 16 nucleotides line up with TRBD2. The CDR3 spans 16 residues. The ends lost 2 bases at V and 7 bases at J; junction bases unmatched: 5. Per the germline V gene, CDR1 is GTSNPN and CDR2 is SVGIG (reference sequence). CDR3 DNA sequence: TGTGCCTGGAGTCATCGGGGACTAGCGGGGGGGAATGAGCAGTTCTTC. Translation: CAWSHRGLAGGNEQFF.

Note on this clone: This sample includes further DNA sequences coding for the same CDR3. The chain links TRBV27 to TRBJ1-5; D not certain. V shed 6 bases and J shed 4 bases, with 7 bases lying between them. Germline V gives CDR1 MNHEY, CDR2 SMNVEV (reference sequence). This CDR3 region has 12 residues. CDR3 sequence: CASRAGNQPQHF. Here the CDR3 DNA reads TGTGCCAGCAGGGCAGGTAATCAGCCCCAGCATTTT.

In this sample, this clone turned up once. The chain employs TRBV7-9 and TRBJ1-1; D gene ambiguous. V was trimmed by 1 base and J by 1 base, leaving 10 bases between them. The length of the CDR3 is 15 residues. Germline V gives CDR1 SEHNR, CDR2 FQNEAQ (reference sequence). This CDR3 reads CASSLVRAPNTEAFF. Written as DNA, the CDR3 is TGTGCCAGCAGCTTAGTGAGGGCCCCGAACACTGAAGCTTTCTTT.

The rearrangement uses TRBV5-6 and TRBJ2-7; D is unresolved. This CDR3 comprises 16 residues. Germline V gene lookup returns CDR1 SGHDT and CDR2 YYEEEE. Trimming left V 1 base short and J 2 bases short, with 16 bases between. CDR3 bases: TGTGCCAGCAGCTTGATAGTAGGTAAACTAACCTACGAGCAGTACTTC. Its translation: CASSLIVGKLTYEQYF. The variable domain in full, with the rest retrieved from reference TRBV5-6 and TRBJ2-7, is DAGVTQSPTHLIKTRGQQVTLRCSPKSGHDTVSWYQQALGQGPQFIFQYYEEEERQRGNFPDRFSGHQFPNYSSELNVNALLLGDSALYLCASSLIVGKLTYEQYFGPGTRLTVT.

This clone was recorded once. The gene calls are TRBV5-1 and TRBJ1-2; no firm D call. V lost 5 bases to trimming and J lost 3 bases, with 14 bases between them. This CDR3 has 14 residues. The V gene's germline CDR1 is SGHRS and CDR2 YFSETQ. CDR3 DNA: TGCGCCAGCAGTTGGAGGACGACGGACTATGGCTACACCTTC. It codes for CASSWRTTDYGYTF.

The chain links TRBV27 to TRBJ2-7; 12 nucleotides align to TRBD2. Germline-derived CDR1 and CDR2 are MNHEY and SMNVEV (reference sequence). The CDR3 spans 17 residues. V lost 1 base, J lost 4 bases, and 8 bases stayed unmatched. The CDR3 coding sequence is TGTGCCAGCAGTTTATACCCATCGACTAGCGGGGGTTACGAGCAGTACTTC. It yields the protein CASSLYPSTSGGYEQYF.

The chain links TRBV19 to TRBJ2-1; a weak D match, TRBD2 (5 bases). Germline CDR1 and CDR2: LNHDA and SQIVND (reference sequence). The length of the CDR3 is 15 residues. Between the trimmed V and J ends, which lost 2 bases and 4 bases, there was a span of 12 bases. The CDR3: CASSITDSAYNEQFF. CDR3 DNA: TGTGCCAGTAGTATAACGGACTCCGCTTACAATGAGCAGTTCTTC.

This chain joins TRBV7-9 and TRBJ1-2; the D gene is possibly TRBD1 (6 bases). Germline CDR1 reads SEHNR; CDR2 reads FQNEAQ (reference sequence). This CDR3 comprises 14 residues. Trimming removed 4 bases at V and 1 base at J, with 10 bases between. CDR3 loop: CASSSGALNYGYTF. In DNA, the CDR3 is TGTGCCAGCAGCTCAGGGGCGCTTAACTATGGCTACACCTTC.